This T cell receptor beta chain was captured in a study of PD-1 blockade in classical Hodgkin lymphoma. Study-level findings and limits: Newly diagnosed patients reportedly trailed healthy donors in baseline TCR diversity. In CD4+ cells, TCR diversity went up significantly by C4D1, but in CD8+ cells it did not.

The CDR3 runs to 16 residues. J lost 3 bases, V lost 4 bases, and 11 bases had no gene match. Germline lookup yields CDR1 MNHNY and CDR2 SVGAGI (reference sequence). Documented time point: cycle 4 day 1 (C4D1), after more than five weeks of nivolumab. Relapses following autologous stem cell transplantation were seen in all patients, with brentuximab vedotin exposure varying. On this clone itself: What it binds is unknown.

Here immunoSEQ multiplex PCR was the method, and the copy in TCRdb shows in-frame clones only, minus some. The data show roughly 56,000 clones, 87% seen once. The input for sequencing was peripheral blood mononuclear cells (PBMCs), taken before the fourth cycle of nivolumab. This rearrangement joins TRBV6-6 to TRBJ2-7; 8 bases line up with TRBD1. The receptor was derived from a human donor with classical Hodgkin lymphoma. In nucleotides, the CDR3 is TGTGCCAGCAGTTCACCCGGCAGGGGGCGAAGCTACGAGCAGTACTTC. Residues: CASSSPGRGRSYEQYF.